Included here is one TCR beta chain sequence, with context. Its target is not known. CDR3 size: 11 residues. The V gene's germline CDR1 is SGHTA and CDR2 FQGNSA. V was pared by 4 bases and J by 3 bases, with 3 bases between. The sample belongs to a study of OX40 agonist ivuxolimab in advanced cancers. The wider study: Every 2 weeks, patients received ivuxolimab intravenously, dosed at 0.01 to 10 mg/kg.

The data were produced by immunoSEQ multiplex PCR, yet TCRdb's version contains in-frame clones alone and is incomplete. In the table there are almost 90,000 clones, about nine tenths of which are singletons. Notes on the study in general: CD8+ T cells were the subset that, on average, had more expanded clones than CD4+. Expanded peripheral T-cell antigen specificity went undetermined.

The sequencing used CD4+ or CD8+ T cells sorted from blood, collected in a trial of the OX40 agonist ivuxolimab. This clonotype originated in an adult with an advanced solid tumor such as melanoma, head and neck, liver or kidney cancer. The chain combines TRBV7-2 with TRBJ1-2; D is uncertain. The CDR3 protein is CASSSYYGYTF. The CDR3 DNA reads as TGTGCCAGCAGCTCATACTATGGCTACACCTTC.